This T cell receptor beta chain was sequenced in a study of shared clonotypes between healthy human individuals. Study as a whole: For every donor, three CD4 naive, three CD4 memory, two CD8 naive and one CD8 memory plates were used.

Using about 220 ng DNA, approximately 30,000 T cell genomes, the sorted-subset replicate PCRs were run. Profiled with immunoSEQ multiplex PCR; TCRdb holds only in-frame clones, not every one. Among some 1,900,000 clones, about 94% were seen once, and the ten largest hold approximately 1%. CD45RO-negative, CCR7-positively selected cells formed the naive CD8 fraction, excluding terminally differentiated effector memory CD45RA+ cells. The study drew its donors from healthy HIV-negative adults without recent acute infections or vaccinations. The CDR3 is made up of 14 amino acids. The V end lost 2 bases, the J end lost 3 bases, and 7 bases lay between the germline ends. Per the germline V gene, CDR1 is SGHTA and CDR2 is FQGTGA.

The sample consisted of naive CD8+ T cells sorted from blood. The sequence was collected from a man aged 18 to 35 in good health. The V and J genes are TRBV7-3 and TRBJ2-2; D is uncertain. CDR3 protein: CASSLLPYTGELFF. CDR3 nucleotide sequence: TGTGCCAGCAGCTTACTCCCCTACACCGGGGAGCTGTTTTTT.